The clone carrying this TCR beta chain was counted a single time. V gave up 2 bases and J gave up 2 bases, with 15 bases separating them. CDR1 is SGHNT and CDR2 is YYREEE in the germline V gene (reference sequence). This CDR3 spans 16 amino acids. This specimen belongs to a study of blood T cell repertoires in COVID-19. Study as a whole: Samples taken during acute and convalescent COVID-19 were collected in the United States, Italy and Spain.

Measured with immunoSEQ multiplex PCR; TCRdb has only the in-frame clones, and not every one. Of about 150,000 clones in the sample, over 70% were seen once. The receptor's source is a man in his fifties with active or convalescent COVID-19. Sequencing was carried out using peripheral blood. The chain carries TRBV5-4 and TRBJ2-3; a possible D gene is TRBD1 (6 bases). The CDR3 region is CASSFKGDWATDTQYF. CDR3 bases: TGTGCCAGCAGCTTTAAGGGGGATTGGGCCACAGATACGCAGTATTTT.